This TCR beta chain was documented in a study of cytomegalovirus exposure and HLA in healthy donors. Note on this clone: Its antigen is unknown.

Study results and limitations: Rarity held for most TCR sequences, but there were some public TCRs that occurred in many donors. Later on, an analysis tied 15,000 to 20,000 TCR beta sequences to HLA alleles at 0.05 false discovery rate. Later analysis demonstrated an association between a missense DCLRE1C variant and TCR beta V- and J-gene trimming. There were reportedly fewer N-insertions in an Asian-associated ancestry cluster than the roughly 610-donor mean, in a later analysis.

With 60 Vbeta and 13 Jbeta primers, the PCR was carried out. The repertoire was sequenced with immunoSEQ multiplex PCR; TCRdb's copy has only in-frame clones and lacks some. The table includes fewer than 95,000 clones, approximately 80% detected once. Germline-derived CDR1 and CDR2 are GTSNPN and SVGIG (reference sequence). With 0 bases removed from V and 0 bases from J, the gap between germline ends came to 12 bases. The CDR3 spans 15 residues. This sequence originates from a man between 18 and 29 years old in good health and CMV-seronegative. The chain carries TRBV30 and TRBJ2-7, with unresolved D. The sequenced sample consisted of PBMCs. The CDR3 is CAWSVPGPPSYEQYF. As DNA, the CDR3 is TGTGCCTGGAGTGTACCAGGCCCACCCTCCTACGAGCAGTACTTC.